This T cell receptor beta chain was recorded in a study of CD39 and CD103 CD8 tumor-infiltrating T cells. There are 13 residues in the CDR3. Germline loops: CDR1 MNHEY, CDR2 SVGAGI. Trimming shortened V by 2 bases and J by 3 bases, and 8 bases separated the two germline ends. Sequenced by immunoSEQ multiplex PCR; TCRdb stores in-frame clones only, minus some. Counted here are roughly 4,600 clones, under 80% occurring once; the ten biggest clones make up 12%. This TCR derives from a human donor with head and neck squamous cell carcinoma. The rearrangement links TRBV6-5 to TRBJ2-7, with D possibly being TRBD1 (5 bases). Sequenced sample: CD8+ T cells sorted from blood. Subset denoted: total memory CD8 T cells (CD45RA-CCR7+/-) from blood or uninvolved lymph node. The CDR3 spells CASSYTDSYEQYF. CDR3 coding DNA: TGTGCCAGCAGTTACACCGACAGCTACGAGCAGTACTTC.